Presented here are 32 T cell receptor beta chains from one specimen sequenced in a study of blood T cell repertoires in COVID-19. The data were produced by immunoSEQ multiplex PCR, yet TCRdb's version contains in-frame clones alone and is incomplete. The sample holds some 120,000 clones; about 80% are singletons and the top ten take roughly 4%. The sample consisted of peripheral blood. Receptor source: a woman aged 50 to 60 with acute or convalescent COVID-19.

CDR3 DNA: TGTGCCAGCAGCTCCGGGACACCCTATGGCTACACCTTC. It encodes CASSSGTPYGYTF. This chain uses TRBV7-9 with TRBJ1-2; D perhaps matches TRBD1 (6 bases). V lost 4 bases and J lost 4, with 10 bases in between. Germline assignment: CDR1 SEHNR and CDR2 FQNEAQ (reference sequence). The CDR3 loop spans 13 amino acids.

This sequence joins TRBV6-5 and TRBJ2-1; D possibly corresponds to TRBD2 (6 bases). Germline V gene lookup returns CDR1 MNHEY and CDR2 SVGAGI. The CDR3 loop spans 14 amino acids. Trimming took 7 bases from V and 4 from J, leaving 14 bases between them. The CDR3 loop reads CASKPGLLYNEQFF. The DNA for the CDR3 is TGTGCCAGCAAACCGGGACTCTTATACAATGAGCAGTTCTTC.

V is TRBV4-2 and J is TRBJ1-5, with D maybe TRBD1 (5 bases). Deletions cut 0 bases from V and 6 bases from J, with 9 bases between. The CDR3 is 14 amino acids. The germline CDR1 and CDR2 sequences are LGHNA and YNFKEQ. CDR3 nucleotide sequence: TGTGCCAGCAGCCAAGATCCCGGGGGTCAGCCCCAGCATTTT. As protein: CASSQDPGGQPQHF.

This clone was seen more than once but under ten times. V usage is TRBV7-8 and J usage is TRBJ2-1; 13 bases line up with TRBD2. This CDR3 comprises 15 residues. V was pared by 3 bases and J by 6 bases, with 2 bases of the junction left unmatched. Germline V gene data show CDR1 as SGHVS and CDR2 as FQNEAQ. CDR3 residues: CASSFRLAGGNEQFF. The CDR3 nucleotides are TGTGCCAGCAGCTTCAGACTAGCGGGAGGCAATGAGCAGTTCTTC. Together with reference TRBV7-8 and TRBJ2-1, the CDR3 gives the full variable domain: GAGVSQSPRYKVAKRGQDVALRCDPISGHVSLFWYQQALGQGPEFLTYFQNEAQLDKSGLPSDRFFAERPEGSVSTLKIQRTQQEDSAVYLCASSFRLAGGNEQFFGPGTRLTVL.

The rearrangement joins TRBV5-1 to TRBJ2-1, with 9 bases lining up with TRBD2. The ends lost 0 bases at V and 5 bases at J; junction bases unmatched: 0. The CDR3 runs 14 residues. Germline CDR1 reads SGHRS; CDR2 reads YFSETQ. The CDR3 region is CASSLGLADNEQFF. The CDR3 DNA sequence: TGCGCCAGCAGCTTGGGACTAGCGGACAATGAGCAGTTCTTC.

The rearrangement links TRBV30 to TRBJ1-1; 8 bases map to TRBD1. V dropped 4 bases and J dropped 4; count of bases not matched to a gene: 17. Germline values: CDR1 GTSNPN, CDR2 SVGIG (reference sequence). The CDR3 consists of 17 residues. CDR3 loop: CAWIGYRGSYSATEAFF. The CDR3 coding sequence is TGTGCCTGGATCGGCTACAGGGGGAGTTATTCTGCCACTGAAGCTTTCTTT. Supplemented by reference TRBV30 and TRBJ1-1, the full variable domain reads SQTIHQWPATLVQPVGSPLSLECTVEGTSNPNLYWYRQAAGRGLQLLFYSVGIGQISSEVPQNLSASRPQDRQFILSSKKLLLSDSGFYLCAWIGYRGSYSATEAFFGQGTRLTVV.

This clone appeared a few times. The J gene is TRBJ2-1, the V gene TRBV24-1; no firm D call. CDR3 size: 15 residues. From germline, CDR1 is KGHDR and CDR2 SFDVKD. V was clipped by 3 bases and J by 1 base, with 9 bases between them. In nucleotides, the CDR3 is TGTGCCACCAGTGATCGACTTACGTCCTACAATGAGCAGTTCTTC. Translation gives CATSDRLTSYNEQFF.

A few counts support this clone. The rearrangement links TRBV5-5 to TRBJ1-6; D gene unclear. Trimming shortened V by 2 bases and J by 0 bases, and 15 bases separated the two germline ends. Germline CDR1 is SGHKS and CDR2 is YYEKEE (reference sequence). CDR3 length: 18 residues. The CDR3 coding sequence is TGTGCCAGCAGCTTCCGGACTTCCCTGAGCTCCTATAATTCACCCCTCCACTTT. Protein: CASSFRTSLSSYNSPLHF.

V gene TRBV27 combines with J gene TRBJ2-3, with 9 bases identical to TRBD2. V trimming: 6 bases; J trimming: 2 bases; junction bases outside the gene matches: 3. The CDR3 contains 14 residues. The germline gives CDR1 MNHEY, CDR2 SMNVEV (reference sequence). The chain's CDR3 is CASSLAGYTDTQYF. The CDR3, as DNA: TGTGCCAGCAGCCTAGCGGGGTACACAGATACGCAGTATTTT.

This clone came up once. The genes are TRBV2 and TRBJ1-3; 10 nucleotides align to TRBD1. This CDR3 spans 18 amino acids. Germline V gives CDR1 SNHLY, CDR2 FYNNEI. V was pared by 5 bases and J by 0 bases, with 10 bases of the junction left unmatched. This CDR3 is CASSTRTGGSYSGNTIYF. The CDR3 region has the DNA TGTGCCAGCAGTACCCGGACAGGGGGGAGCTACTCTGGAAACACCATATATTTT.

V usage is TRBV29-1 and J usage is TRBJ2-1; 9 bases agree with TRBD2. CDR3 length: 16 residues. From germline, CDR1 is SQVTM and CDR2 ANQGSEA. This CDR3 is CSAVGREGLSYNEQFF. The CDR3 bases are TGCAGTGCCGTTGGGCGGGAGGGTCTCTCCTACAATGAGCAGTTCTTC.

This clone came up a few times. The chain employs TRBV7-9 and TRBJ2-2; D not resolved. The CDR3 contains 14 residues. Germline V gives CDR1 SEHNR, CDR2 FQNEAQ (reference sequence). Trimming removed 3 bases at V and 6 bases at J, with 11 bases between. Written as DNA, the CDR3 is TGTGCCAGCAGCTTCCTGGTTGAGGCCGGGGAGCTGTTTTTT. As protein: CASSFLVEAGELFF.

This chain uses TRBV4-2 with TRBJ2-3, with 8 bases fitting TRBD2. The CDR3 runs to 16 residues. Germline V CDR1 and CDR2: LGHNA, YNFKEQ. The junction had 4 bases not matched to a gene; V was cut back by 1 base and J by 1 base. DNA for the CDR3: TGTGCCAGCAGCCAAGTAGCGGGATCGGGCACAGATACGCAGTATTTT. It translates to CASSQVAGSGTDTQYF.

Here the CDR3 DNA reads TGTGCCACAGGGGGCAGTACGTACTACGAGCAGTACTTC. This codes for CATGGSTYYEQYF. This chain uses TRBV28 with TRBJ2-7, with TRBD1 identical over 8 bases. The trim removed 10 bases at V and 3 bases at J, leaving 8 bases unmatched. This CDR3 has 13 amino acids. Germline V gene lookup returns CDR1 MDHEN and CDR2 SYDVKM.

This clone came up once. The same CDR3 is also encoded by other DNA sequences in this sample. The chain employs TRBV25-1 and TRBJ2-1; no reliable D call. V lost 3 bases and J 3 bases, leaving 6 bases between the germline ends. The CDR3 covers 13 residues. The germline V gene encodes CDR1 MGHDK and CDR2 SYGVNS. This CDR3 reads CASSDSNYNEQFF. The CDR3 nucleotides read TGTGCCAGCAGTGATTCAAACTACAATGAGCAGTTCTTC.

V usage is TRBV5-1 and J usage is TRBJ2-3; 9 bases are shared with TRBD2. The germline gives CDR1 SGHRS, CDR2 YFSETQ. CDR3 length: 14 residues. Trimming removed 7 bases from V and 3 bases from J; junction bases left unmatched: 6. In DNA form, the CDR3 reads TGCGCCAGCCGAGTTAGCGGGAGTACAGATACGCAGTATTTT. This translates into CASRVSGSTDTQYF. The variable domain in full, with the rest retrieved from reference TRBV5-1 and TRBJ2-3, is KAGVTQTPRYLIKTRGQQVTLSCSPISGHRSVSWYQQTPGQGLQFLFEYFSETQRNKGNFPGRFSGRQFSNSRSEMNVSTLELGDSALYLCASRVSGSTDTQYFGPGTRLTVL.

The table lists this clone with a few counts. V gene TRBV3-1 (or the pseudogene TRBV3-2) combines with J gene TRBJ1-3; D gene uncertain. Germline V gene data show CDR1 as LGHDT and CDR2 as YNNKEL (reference sequence). Trimming removed 4 bases from V and 1 base from J, with 8 bases in between. CDR3 length: 14 residues. This CDR3 is CASSPSVSGNTIYF. The CDR3 DNA reads as TGTGCCAGCAGCCCCTCAGTATCTGGAAACACCATATATTTT.

V is TRBV5-1 and J is TRBJ2-5; 11 positions agree with TRBD2. CDR1 is SGHRS and CDR2 is YFSETQ in the germline V gene. This CDR3 contains 14 residues. The V segment lost 5 bases and the J segment 3 bases; nucleotides outside the gene matches: 3. CDR3 loop: CASRLAGVEETQYF. The CDR3 DNA sequence: TGCGCCAGCAGACTAGCGGGGGTCGAAGAGACCCAGTACTTC.

This clone was seen a single time. The chain combines TRBV12-3 or TRBV12-4 with TRBJ2-1; D perhaps matches TRBD2 (6 bases). This CDR3 has 13 residues. Trimming left V 3 bases short and J 6 bases short, with 9 bases between. The CDR3 bases are TGTGCCAGCAGTTTCCTAGCGAGCAATGAGCAGTTCTTC. Its protein product is CASSFLASNEQFF.

The chain employs TRBV5-1 and TRBJ1-1; 9 bases agree with TRBD1. The germline V gene has CDR1 SGHRS and CDR2 YFSETQ. The CDR3 contains 13 residues. V dropped 3 bases and J dropped 5; count of bases not matched to a gene: 2. This CDR3 is CASSSQGATEAFF. The CDR3 nucleotides are TGCGCCAGCAGCTCACAGGGGGCTACTGAAGCTTTCTTT.

This rearrangement joins TRBV29-1 to TRBJ2-5; D is unclear. Germline values: CDR1 SQVTM, CDR2 ANQGSEA. The CDR3 sequence is 12 residues long. The V and J ends lost 8 bases and 5 bases respectively, with 15 bases between them. The CDR3 sequence is CSFDSSGETQYF. CDR3 nucleotides: TGCAGCTTCGACTCGTCTGGGGAGACCCAGTACTTC. Variable domain in full (rest from reference TRBV29-1 and TRBJ2-5): SAVISQKPSRDICQRGTSLTIQCQVDSQVTMMFWYRQQPGQSLTLIATANQGSEATYESGFVIDKFPISRPNLTFSTLTVSNMSPEDSSIYLCSFDSSGETQYFGPGTRLLVL.

The V gene is TRBV6-5, the J gene TRBJ2-7, with TRBD1 matching over 8 bases. This CDR3 region has 14 residues. Germline V gene lookup returns CDR1 MNHEY and CDR2 SVGAGI. The junction had 5 bases not matched to a gene; V was cut back by 6 bases and J by 1 base. In DNA, the CDR3 is TGTGCCAGCAGCTCCGGGACAGGTTCCTACGAGCAGTACTTC. Its translation is CASSSGTGSYEQYF.

This chain connects TRBV7-9 to TRBJ1-2; a weak D match, TRBD1 (5 bases). Germline loops: CDR1 SEHNR, CDR2 FQNEAQ (reference sequence). This CDR3 is 14 amino acids long. Deletions cut 5 bases from V and 5 bases from J, with 15 bases between. CDR3 sequence: CASSPPLREYGYTF. The CDR3 DNA reads TGTGCCAGCAGCCCTCCCCTCAGGGAATATGGCTACACCTTC.

The chain combines TRBV6-5 with TRBJ1-4; 10 positions agree with TRBD1. J lost 7 bases, V lost 6 bases, and 5 bases had no gene match. Germline V lookup: CDR1 MNHEY, CDR2 SVGAGI. This CDR3 is 14 amino acids long. Here the CDR3 reads CASRGRDRGEKLFF. CDR3 coding DNA: TGTGCCAGCAGGGGGCGGGACAGGGGTGAAAAACTGTTTTTT.

This rearrangement joins TRBV2 to TRBJ1-5; D gene uncertain. The CDR3 runs 14 residues. Germline CDR1 is SNHLY and CDR2 is FYNNEI. Trimming left V 3 bases short and J 6 bases short, with 12 bases between. CDR3 sequence: CASSEQALGQPQHF. The CDR3 bases are TGTGCCAGCAGTGAGCAGGCGCTCGGTCAGCCCCAGCATTTT.

The J gene is TRBJ2-5, the V gene TRBV14; the D gene is possibly TRBD2 (6 bases). The V gene lost 4 bases and the J gene lost 0 bases, with 15 bases spanning the gap. The CDR3 runs to 16 residues. Germline V gene lookup returns CDR1 SGHDN and CDR2 FVKESK. The CDR3 nucleotides read TGTGCCAGCAGCCTAGAGGGCGGGACGTACCAAGAGACCCAGTACTTC. Its protein is CASSLEGGTYQETQYF.

The chain carries TRBV27 and TRBJ2-7; a weak D match, TRBD2 (6 bases). Between the trimmed V and J ends, which lost 5 bases and 4 bases, there was a span of 15 bases. In germline, CDR1 is MNHEY, CDR2 SMNVEV (reference sequence). The CDR3 loop spans 14 amino acids. This chain's CDR3 is CASSPTGDPYEQYF. The CDR3 coding sequence is TGTGCCAGCAGTCCCACGGGGGATCCATACGAGCAGTACTTC.

The V and J genes are TRBV7-8 and TRBJ1-1, with D possibly being TRBD1 (5 bases). V lost 4 bases, J lost 1 base, and 13 bases lay in between. Germline CDR1 is SGHVS and CDR2 is FQNEAQ. The length of the CDR3 is 15 residues. The CDR3 bases are TGTGCCAGCAGCTGGGGCACGAGTAAGAACACTGAAGCTTTCTTT. This encodes CASSWGTSKNTEAFF.

The chain couples TRBV3-1 (or the pseudogene TRBV3-2) to TRBJ1-2; TRBD1 might be the D (6 bases). This CDR3 is built from 13 residues. The ends were cut back, 4 bases at V and 8 bases at J, with 14 bases in the middle. Looked up from germline, CDR1 is LGHDT and CDR2 is YNNKEL (reference sequence). The CDR3: CASSLRPGDGYTF. The CDR3 DNA follows: TGTGCCAGCAGCCTCCGACCAGGGGACGGCTACACCTTC.

The gene calls are TRBV30 and TRBJ1-5; D gene ambiguous. In germline, CDR1 is GTSNPN, CDR2 SVGIG (reference sequence). The V end lost 0 bases, the J end lost 3 bases, and 6 bases lay between the germline ends. CDR3 size: 13 residues. The CDR3: CAWSVMYNQPQHF. In DNA, the CDR3 is TGTGCCTGGAGTGTAATGTACAATCAGCCCCAGCATTTT.

V usage is TRBV12-3 or TRBV12-4 and J usage is TRBJ1-5, with a weak D call TRBD1 (6 bases). The length of the CDR3 is 13 residues. Trimming left V 3 bases short and J 6 bases short, with 9 bases between. CDR3 bases: TGTGCCAGCAGTTTGCAGGGGCTTCAGCCCCAGCATTTT. Its protein product is CASSLQGLQPQHF.

A remark on this clone: At one end, the junction sequence differs from germline, possibly due to a read error. This chain uses TRBV2 with TRBJ1-4; tentatively, D is TRBD1 (5 bases). In germline, CDR1 is SNHLY, CDR2 FYNNEI. The CDR3 loop spans 12 amino acids. CDR3 DNA sequence: TGTGTCAGCGCCCAGGGCGGTGAAAAACTGTTTTTT. This encodes CVSAQGGEKLFF. The full variable domain, its missing parts supplied by reference TRBV2 and TRBJ1-4, is EPEVTQTPSHQVTQMGQEVILRCVPISNHLYFYWYRQILGQKVEFLVSFYNNEISEKSEIFDDQFSVERPDGSNFTLKIRSTKLEDSAMYFCVSAQGGEKLFFGSGTQLSVL.